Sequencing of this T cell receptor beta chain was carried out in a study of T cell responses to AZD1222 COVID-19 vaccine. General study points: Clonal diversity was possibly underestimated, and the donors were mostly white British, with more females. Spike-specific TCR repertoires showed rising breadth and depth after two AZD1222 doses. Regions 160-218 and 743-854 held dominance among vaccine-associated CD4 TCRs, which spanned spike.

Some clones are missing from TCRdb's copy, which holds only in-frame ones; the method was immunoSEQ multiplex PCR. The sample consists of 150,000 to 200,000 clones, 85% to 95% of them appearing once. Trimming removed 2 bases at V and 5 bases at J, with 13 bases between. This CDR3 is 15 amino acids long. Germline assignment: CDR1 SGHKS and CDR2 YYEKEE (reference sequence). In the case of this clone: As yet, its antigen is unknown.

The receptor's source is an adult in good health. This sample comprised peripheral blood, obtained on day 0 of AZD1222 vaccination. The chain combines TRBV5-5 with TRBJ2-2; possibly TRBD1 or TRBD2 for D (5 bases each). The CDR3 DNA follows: TGTGCCAGCAGCTTCACCGGGACCAAGACCGGGGAGCTGTTTTTT. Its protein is CASSFTGTKTGELFF. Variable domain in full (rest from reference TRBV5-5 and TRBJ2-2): DAGVTQSPTHLIKTRGQQVTLRCSPISGHKSVSWYQQVLGQGPQFIFQYYEKEERGRGNFPDRFSARQFPNYSSELNVNALLLGDSALYLCASSFTGTKTGELFFGEGSRLTVL.